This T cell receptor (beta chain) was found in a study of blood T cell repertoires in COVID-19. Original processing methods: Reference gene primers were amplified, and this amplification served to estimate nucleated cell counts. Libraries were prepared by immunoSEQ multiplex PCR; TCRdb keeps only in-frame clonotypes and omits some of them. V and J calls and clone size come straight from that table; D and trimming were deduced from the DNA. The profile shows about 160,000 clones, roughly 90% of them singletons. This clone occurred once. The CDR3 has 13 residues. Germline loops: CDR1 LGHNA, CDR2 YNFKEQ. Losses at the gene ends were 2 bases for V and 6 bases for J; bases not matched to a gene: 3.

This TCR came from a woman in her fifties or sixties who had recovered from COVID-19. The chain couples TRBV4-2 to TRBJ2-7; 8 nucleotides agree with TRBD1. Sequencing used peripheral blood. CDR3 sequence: CASSQPTGVEQYF. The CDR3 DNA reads TGTGCCAGCAGCCAACCGACAGGGGTCGAGCAGTACTTC.